This T cell receptor (beta chain) emerged from a study of blood T cell repertoires in COVID-19. On the study more broadly: From the United States, Italy and Spain came samples of acute and convalescent COVID-19. T cells, B-cell-depleted T cells, or PBMCs provided the cDNA or gDNA that served as material.

Original processing methods: Cell counts per sample came from amplifying reference gene primers. Produced via immunoSEQ multiplex PCR; TCRdb's table is partial and in-frame only. That table is the source of V, J and clone size, and D and trimming were worked out from the DNA. This sample has about 200,000 clones; almost 85% occur once, and the top ten carry more than 10%. J lost 4 bases, V lost 5 bases, and 9 bases had no gene match. CDR3 length equals 16 residues. Germline lookup yields CDR1 MNHNY and CDR2 SVGAGI (reference sequence). This sequence originates from a woman between 35 and 50 years old with acute or convalescent COVID-19. This chain connects TRBV6-6 to TRBJ2-3, with TRBD2 matching 10 bases. The sequenced sample was peripheral blood. The CDR3 reads CASSRPSGSRPDTQYF. The CDR3, as DNA: TGTGCCAGCAGTCGACCTAGCGGGAGTCGCCCAGATACGCAGTATTTT.